The T cell receptor beta chain described here comes from a study of shared clonotypes between healthy human individuals. Overall study findings and caveats: Only blood was sampled; tissue repertoires likely differ. With a few donors compared, about 5% of naive CD4 clonotypes were shared.

Germline V gene sequence: CDR1 MDHEN, CDR2 SYDVKM. There are 14 residues in the CDR3. Deletions cut 2 bases from V and 4 bases from J, with 8 bases between. This table comes from immunoSEQ multiplex PCR, and its TCRdb copy is limited to in-frame clones, with some not included. Of about 2.3 million clones listed, 85% to 95% are singletons. Points on this clone: The antigen is not known.

The sample consisted of naive CD4+ T cells from PBMCs. As to subset: CD45RA+ positively selected. The TCR was taken from a man aged 18 to 29 in good health. Some clones in this sample may be carry-over from other donors' samples. This rearrangement joins TRBV28 to TRBJ1-4; D gene unclear. The CDR3 sequence is CASSLGLYNEKLFF. CDR3 sequence (DNA): TGTGCCAGCAGTTTAGGTCTCTATAATGAAAAACTGTTTTTT.